This T cell receptor (beta chain) was profiled in a study of shared clonotypes between healthy human individuals. The table came from immunoSEQ multiplex PCR; TCRdb's copy has only in-frame clones and leaves some out. The table includes about 2.4 million clones, about 92% detected once. CDR1 LGHNT and CDR2 FRNRAP come from the germline V gene. CDR3 size: 13 residues. V was pared by 3 bases and J by 4 bases, with 7 bases between. The chain has TRBV12-5 and TRBJ1-5, with D possibly matching TRBD1 (5 bases). The receptor was derived from a man younger than 35 in good health. Source material: naive CD4+ T cells sorted from blood. This sample's subset: CD45RA+ positively selected. CDR3 in DNA: TGTGCTAGTGGTTTCAGGGAAAATCAGCCCCAGCATTTT. It codes for CASGFRENQPQHF.